The T cell receptor beta chain under discussion was sequenced for a study of cytomegalovirus exposure and HLA in healthy donors. General study points: When a later analysis was performed, an Asian-associated ancestry cluster reportedly had fewer N-insertions than the approximately 690-donor mean.

PCR used 60 Vbeta primers and 13 Jbeta primers. Sequencing was performed with immunoSEQ multiplex PCR; in TCRdb, only in-frame clones are kept and a portion is missing. The sample carries about 120,000 clones, around 60% recorded once. The donors gave bone marrow, and they were healthy. This clone was observed a few times. Its matching antigen is unknown. The clonotype comes from a woman aged 35 to 49 in good health and CMV-seropositive. Sequenced material: PBMCs.

CDR3 nucleotides: TGTGCCAGCAGTCGGACAGGAAACTCCTACAATGAGCAGTTCTTC. Translated: CASSRTGNSYNEQFF. V is TRBV2 and J is TRBJ2-1; TRBD1 aligns across 7 bases. Germline V gives CDR1 SNHLY, CDR2 FYNNEI. V dropped 5 bases and J dropped 0; count of bases not matched to a gene: 4. The CDR3 length is 15 residues.